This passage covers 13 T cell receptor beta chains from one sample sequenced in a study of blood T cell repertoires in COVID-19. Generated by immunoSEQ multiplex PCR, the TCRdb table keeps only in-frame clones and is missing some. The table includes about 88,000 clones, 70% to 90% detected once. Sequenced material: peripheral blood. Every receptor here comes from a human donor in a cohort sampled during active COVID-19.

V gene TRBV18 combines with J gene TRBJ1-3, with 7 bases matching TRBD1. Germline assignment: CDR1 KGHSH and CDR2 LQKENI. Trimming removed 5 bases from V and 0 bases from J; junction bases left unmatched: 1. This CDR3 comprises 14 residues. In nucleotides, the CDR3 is TGTGCCAGCTCATCAGGGGGCTCTGGAAACACCATATATTTT. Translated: CASSSGGSGNTIYF.

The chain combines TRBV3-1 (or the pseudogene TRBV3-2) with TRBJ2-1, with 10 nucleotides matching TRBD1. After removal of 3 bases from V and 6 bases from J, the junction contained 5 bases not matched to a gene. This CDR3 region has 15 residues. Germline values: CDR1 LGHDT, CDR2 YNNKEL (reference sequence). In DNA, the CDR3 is TGTGCCAGCAGCCAGGGACAGGGGAACTTCAATGAGCAGTTCTTC. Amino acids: CASSQGQGNFNEQFF.

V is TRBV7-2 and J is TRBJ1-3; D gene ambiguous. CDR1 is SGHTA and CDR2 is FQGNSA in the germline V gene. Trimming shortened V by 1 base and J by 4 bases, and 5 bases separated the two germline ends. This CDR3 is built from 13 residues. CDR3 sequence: CASSLVGGNTIYF. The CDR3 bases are TGTGCCAGCAGCTTAGTTGGCGGAAACACCATATATTTT.

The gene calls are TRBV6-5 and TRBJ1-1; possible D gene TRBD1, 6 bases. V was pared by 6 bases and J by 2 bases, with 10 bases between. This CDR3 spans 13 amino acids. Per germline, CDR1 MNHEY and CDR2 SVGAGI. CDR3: CASRTTGNTEAFF. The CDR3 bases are TGTGCCAGCAGAACGACAGGAAACACTGAAGCTTTCTTT.

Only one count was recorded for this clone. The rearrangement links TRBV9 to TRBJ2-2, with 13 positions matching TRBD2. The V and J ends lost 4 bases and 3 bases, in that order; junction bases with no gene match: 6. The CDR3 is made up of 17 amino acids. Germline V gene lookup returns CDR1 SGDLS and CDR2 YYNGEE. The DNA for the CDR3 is TGTGCCAGCAGCACGGGACTAGCGGGGTTGTACACCGGGGAGCTGTTTTTT. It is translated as CASSTGLAGLYTGELFF. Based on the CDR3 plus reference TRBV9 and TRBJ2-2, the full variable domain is DSGVTQTPKHLITATGQRVTLRCSPRSGDLSVYWYQQSLDQGLQFLIQYYNGEERAKGNILERFSAQQFPDLHSELNLSSLELGDSALYFCASSTGLAGLYTGELFFGEGSRLTVL.

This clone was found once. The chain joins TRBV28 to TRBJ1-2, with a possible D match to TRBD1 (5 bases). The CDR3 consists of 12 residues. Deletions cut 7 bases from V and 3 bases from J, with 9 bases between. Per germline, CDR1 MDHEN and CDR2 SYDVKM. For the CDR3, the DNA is TGTGCCAGCACCCCGACAGACTATGGCTACACCTTC. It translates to CASTPTDYGYTF.

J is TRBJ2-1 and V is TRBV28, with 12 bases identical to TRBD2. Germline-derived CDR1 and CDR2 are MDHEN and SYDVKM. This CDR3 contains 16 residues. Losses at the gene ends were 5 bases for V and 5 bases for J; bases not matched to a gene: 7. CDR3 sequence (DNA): TGTGCCAGCAGTCGTGGACTAGCGGGGACCCACAATGAGCAGTTCTTC. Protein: CASSRGLAGTHNEQFF.

CDR3 nucleotides: TGTGCCAGCAGCCGATCGGGGACCAGGGAGGGTAACTATGGCTACACCTTC. This codes for CASSRSGTREGNYGYTF. The rearrangement uses TRBV7-9 and TRBJ1-2, with a possible D match to TRBD1 (5 bases). V lost 5 bases and J lost 1, with 20 bases in between. This CDR3 has 17 residues. Germline loops: CDR1 SEHNR, CDR2 FQNEAQ (reference sequence).

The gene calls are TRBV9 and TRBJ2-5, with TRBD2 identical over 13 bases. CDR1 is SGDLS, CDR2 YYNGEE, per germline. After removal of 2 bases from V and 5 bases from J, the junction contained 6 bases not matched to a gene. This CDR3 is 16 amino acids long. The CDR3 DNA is TGTGCCAGCAGCGTGACTAGCGGGGGGTTTGAGGAGACCCAGTACTTC. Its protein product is CASSVTSGGFEETQYF. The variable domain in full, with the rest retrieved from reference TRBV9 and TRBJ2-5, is DSGVTQTPKHLITATGQRVTLRCSPRSGDLSVYWYQQSLDQGLQFLIQYYNGEERAKGNILERFSAQQFPDLHSELNLSSLELGDSALYFCASSVTSGGFEETQYFGPGTRLLVL.

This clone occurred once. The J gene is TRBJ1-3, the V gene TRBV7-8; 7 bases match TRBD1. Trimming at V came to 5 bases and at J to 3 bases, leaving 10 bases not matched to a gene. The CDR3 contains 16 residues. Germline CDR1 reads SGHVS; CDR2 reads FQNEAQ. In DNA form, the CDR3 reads TGTGCCAGCAGCCCAATTCGTGACAGGGTTGGAAACACCATATATTTT. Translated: CASSPIRDRVGNTIYF.

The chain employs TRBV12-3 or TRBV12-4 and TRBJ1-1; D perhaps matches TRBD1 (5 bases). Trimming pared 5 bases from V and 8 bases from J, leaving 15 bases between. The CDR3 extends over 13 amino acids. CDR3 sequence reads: CASSIQDTGEAFF. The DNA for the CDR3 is TGTGCCAGCAGTATACAGGACACGGGCGAAGCTTTCTTT.

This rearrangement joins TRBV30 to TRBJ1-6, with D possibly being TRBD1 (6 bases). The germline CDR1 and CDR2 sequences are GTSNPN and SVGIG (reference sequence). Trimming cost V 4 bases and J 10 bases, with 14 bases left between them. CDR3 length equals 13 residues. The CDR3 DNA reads TGTGCCTGGAAGAAGACAGGTACCTCACCCCTCCACTTT. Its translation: CAWKKTGTSPLHF.

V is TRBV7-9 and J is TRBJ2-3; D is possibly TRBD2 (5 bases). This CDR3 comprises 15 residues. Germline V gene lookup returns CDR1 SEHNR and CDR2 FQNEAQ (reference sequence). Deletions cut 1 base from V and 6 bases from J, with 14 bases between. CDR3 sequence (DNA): TGTGCCAGCAGCTTAGGGACTCGCGCCCCCGATACGCAGTATTTT. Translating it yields CASSLGTRAPDTQYF. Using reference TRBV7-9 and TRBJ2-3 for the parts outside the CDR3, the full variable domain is DTGVSQNPRHKITKRGQNVTFRCDPISEHNRLYWYRQTLGQGPEFLTYFQNEAQLEKSRLLSDRFSAERPKGSFSTLEIQRTEQGDSAMYLCASSLGTRAPDTQYFGPGTRLTVL.